This T cell receptor (beta chain) was captured in a study of T-cell reconstitution after alpha-beta-depleted transplantation in children. This clonotype has a count of ten or more. What it recognizes is unknown. Unique molecular identifiers were incorporated during preparation of the TCRbeta library. Each CDR3 protein is one row after TCRdb ran MiXCR on the PCR reads. The data hold 120,000 to 150,000 distinct CDR3 sequences, with around 8.5% observed a single time. The study, taken as a whole, reports: Day-60 TCRbeta diversity that was high in some patients was derived from surviving recipient T cells and thymic progenitors. Approximately two months post-transplant, alpha-beta T cells reportedly originated from several hundred expanded graft clones. The main origin of T-cell counts and diversity one year after transplant was newly produced T cells.

Germline V gene sequence: CDR1 SGHRS, CDR2 YFSETQ. The CDR3 length is 14 residues. The V segment lost 2 bases and the J segment 4 bases; nucleotides outside the gene matches: 3. This rearrangement joins TRBV5-1 to TRBJ1-1, with 9 positions matching TRBD1. The receptor's source is a female patient aged 2-10 years who had a stem cell transplant for congenital amegakaryocytic thrombocytopenia, so the T cells may come from the graft donor. Sequencing was performed on PBMCs, mostly from graft donor cells, taken 180 days after TCRalphabeta/CD19-depleted stem cell transplant. As DNA, the CDR3 is TGCGCCAGCAGCTTTCTGACAGGGGGCACTGAAGCTTTCTTT. Translating gives CASSFLTGGTEAFF.